This T cell receptor beta chain was observed in a study of cytomegalovirus exposure and HLA in healthy donors. Study conclusions and caveats: Among TCR beta chains, those listed as cytomegalovirus-associated numbered some 160. Productive rates of about 87% or about 30% were seen for most TCR beta V segments in an earlier analysis.

PCR used 60 Vbeta primers and 13 Jbeta primers. Repertoires were generated with immunoSEQ multiplex PCR, while TCRdb's copy carries only in-frame clones and drops some. Among about 140,000 clones listed, roughly 80% were seen once. About this clone itself: The antigen is undetermined.

Sequences were obtained from PBMCs. The receptor comes from a man in his forties in good health and CMV-seropositive.

This CDR3 reads CASSSSWDRGNYEQYF. CDR3 sequence (DNA): TGTGCCAGCAGCTCATCATGGGACAGGGGGAACTACGAGCAGTACTTC. V and J are TRBV7-9 and TRBJ2-7; 11 bases fit TRBD1. Per the germline V gene, CDR1 is SEHNR and CDR2 is FQNEAQ (reference sequence). The V segment lost 4 bases and the J segment 3 bases; nucleotides outside the gene matches: 8. The CDR3 contains 16 residues.